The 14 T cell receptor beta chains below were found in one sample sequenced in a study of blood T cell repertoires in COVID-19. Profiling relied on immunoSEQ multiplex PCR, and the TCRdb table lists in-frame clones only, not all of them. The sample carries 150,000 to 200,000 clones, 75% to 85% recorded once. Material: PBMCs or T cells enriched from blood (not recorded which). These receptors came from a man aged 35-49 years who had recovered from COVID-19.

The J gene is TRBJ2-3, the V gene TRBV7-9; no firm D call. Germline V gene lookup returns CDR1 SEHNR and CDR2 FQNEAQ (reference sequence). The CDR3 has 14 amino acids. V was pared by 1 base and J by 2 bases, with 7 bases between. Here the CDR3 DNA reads TGTGCCAGCAGCTTAGTCACAGCCACAGATACGCAGTATTTT. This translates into CASSLVTATDTQYF.

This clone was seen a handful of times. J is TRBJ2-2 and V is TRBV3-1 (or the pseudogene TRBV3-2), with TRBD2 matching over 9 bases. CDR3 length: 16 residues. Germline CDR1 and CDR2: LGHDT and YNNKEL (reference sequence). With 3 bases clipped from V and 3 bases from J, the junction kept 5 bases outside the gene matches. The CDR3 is CASSQLAGQDTGELFF. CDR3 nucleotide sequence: TGTGCCAGCAGCCAGCTAGCGGGGCAGGACACCGGGGAGCTGTTTTTT.

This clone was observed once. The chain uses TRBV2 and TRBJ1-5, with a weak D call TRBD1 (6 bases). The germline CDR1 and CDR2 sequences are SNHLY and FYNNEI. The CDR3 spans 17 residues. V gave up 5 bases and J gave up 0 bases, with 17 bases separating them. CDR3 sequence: CASSRGRGGNSNQPQHF. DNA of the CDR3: TGTGCCAGCAGTAGAGGAAGGGGGGGTAATAGCAATCAGCCCCAGCATTTT.

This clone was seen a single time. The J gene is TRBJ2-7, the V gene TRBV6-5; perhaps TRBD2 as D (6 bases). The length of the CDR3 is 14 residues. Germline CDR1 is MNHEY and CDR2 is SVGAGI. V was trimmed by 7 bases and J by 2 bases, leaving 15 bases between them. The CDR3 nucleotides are TGTGCCAGCACCCGGAGCGGGCAGGCCTACGAGCAGTACTTC. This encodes CASTRSGQAYEQYF.

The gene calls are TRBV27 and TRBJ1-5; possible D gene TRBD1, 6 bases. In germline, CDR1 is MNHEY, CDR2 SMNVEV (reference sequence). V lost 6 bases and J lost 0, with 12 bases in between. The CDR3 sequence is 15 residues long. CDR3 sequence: CASRLGTYSNQPQHF. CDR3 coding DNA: TGTGCCAGCAGACTGGGGACATATAGCAATCAGCCCCAGCATTTT.

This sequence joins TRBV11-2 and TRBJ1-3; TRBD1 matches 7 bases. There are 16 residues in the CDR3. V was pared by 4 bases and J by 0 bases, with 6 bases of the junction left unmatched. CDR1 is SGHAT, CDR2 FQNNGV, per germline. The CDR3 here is CASSSLGDSSGNTIYF. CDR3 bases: TGTGCCAGCAGCTCTCTAGGGGACAGCTCTGGAAACACCATATATTTT.

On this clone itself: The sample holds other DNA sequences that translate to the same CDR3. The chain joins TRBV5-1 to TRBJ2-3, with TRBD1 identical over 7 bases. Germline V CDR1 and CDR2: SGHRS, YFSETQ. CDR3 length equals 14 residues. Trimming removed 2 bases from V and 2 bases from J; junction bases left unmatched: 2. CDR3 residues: CASSLGQDTDTQYF. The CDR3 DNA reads TGCGCCAGCAGCTTAGGACAGGACACAGATACGCAGTATTTT.

CDR3 DNA sequence: TGTGCCAGCAGCGAGGGCAGGGGCTCCCAGCATTTT. This encodes CASSEGRGSQHF. The J gene is TRBJ1-5, the V gene TRBV6-5, with a weak D call TRBD1 (6 bases). Germline V CDR1 and CDR2: MNHEY, SVGAGI. Trimming stripped 6 bases from V and 11 bases from J, with 14 bases between. The CDR3 length is 12 residues.

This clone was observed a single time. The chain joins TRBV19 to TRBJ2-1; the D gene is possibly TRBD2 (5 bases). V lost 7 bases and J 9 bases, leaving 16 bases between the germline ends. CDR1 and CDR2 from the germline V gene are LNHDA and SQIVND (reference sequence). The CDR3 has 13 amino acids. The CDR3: CASKDLLVAEQFF. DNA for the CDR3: TGTGCCAGTAAGGACTTACTAGTCGCTGAGCAGTTCTTC.

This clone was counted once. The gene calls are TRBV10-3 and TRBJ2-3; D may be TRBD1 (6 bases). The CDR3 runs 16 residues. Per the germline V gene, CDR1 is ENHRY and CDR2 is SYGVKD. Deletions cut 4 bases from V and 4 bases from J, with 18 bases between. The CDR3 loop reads CAISGGASRGADTQYF. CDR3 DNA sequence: TGTGCCATCAGTGGTGGGGCTTCCAGGGGAGCAGATACGCAGTATTTT.

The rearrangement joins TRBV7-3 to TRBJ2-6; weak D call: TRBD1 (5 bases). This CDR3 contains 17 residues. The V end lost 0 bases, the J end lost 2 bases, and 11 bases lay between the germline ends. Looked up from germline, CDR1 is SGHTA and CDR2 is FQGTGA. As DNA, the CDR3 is TGTGCCAGCAGCTTAACGCCAGGGTTGGCTGGGGCCAACGTCCTGACTTTC. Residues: CASSLTPGLAGANVLTF.

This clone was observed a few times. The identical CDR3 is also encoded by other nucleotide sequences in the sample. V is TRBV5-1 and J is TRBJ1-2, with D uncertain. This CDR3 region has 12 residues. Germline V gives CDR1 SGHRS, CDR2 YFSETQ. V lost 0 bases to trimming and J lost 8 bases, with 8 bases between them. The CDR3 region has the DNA TGCGCCAGCAGCTTGGATGAGAGGGGCTACACCTTC. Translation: CASSLDERGYTF.

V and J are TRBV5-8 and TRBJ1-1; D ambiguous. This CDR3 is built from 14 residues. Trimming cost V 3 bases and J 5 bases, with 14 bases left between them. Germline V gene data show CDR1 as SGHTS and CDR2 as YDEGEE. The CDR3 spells CASSWRVGVTEAFF. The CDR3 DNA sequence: TGTGCCAGCAGCTGGCGGGTTGGGGTGACTGAAGCTTTCTTT.

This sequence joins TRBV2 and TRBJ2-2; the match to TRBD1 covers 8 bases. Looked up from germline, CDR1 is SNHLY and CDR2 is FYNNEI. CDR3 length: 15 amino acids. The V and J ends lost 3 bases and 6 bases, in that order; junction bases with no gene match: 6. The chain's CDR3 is CASSETGAGAGELFF. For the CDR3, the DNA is TGTGCCAGCAGTGAGACAGGGGCTGGTGCCGGGGAGCTGTTTTTT. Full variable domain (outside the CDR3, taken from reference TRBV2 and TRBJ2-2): EPEVTQTPSHQVTQMGQEVILRCVPISNHLYFYWYRQILGQKVEFLVSFYNNEISEKSEIFDDQFSVERPDGSNFTLKIRSTKLEDSAMYFCASSETGAGAGELFFGEGSRLTVL.